Listed below are T cell receptor beta chains from one sample, sequenced in a study of blood T cell repertoires in COVID-19. Repertoires were generated with immunoSEQ multiplex PCR, while TCRdb's copy carries only in-frame clones and drops some. This sample yields a few hundred thousand clones, of which approximately 80% are seen a single time; about 1.2% belongs to the top ten. The sequenced sample consisted of peripheral blood. All receptors come from a human donor with acute or convalescent COVID-19. The donor label of this sample is uncertain. Both conserved end residues are trimmed from each CDR3.

V gene	CDR3 protein
TRBV2	ASTGTSGYEQY
TRBV5-1	ASSLRGQGWDEQF
TRBV18	ASSGRLAGDNEQF
TRBV19	ASSFIGGGEQY
TRBV28	ASSYRESGVNEQF
TRBV29-1	SVDSRSGNTIY
TRBV7-6	ASSFPNSGSSYNEQF
TRBV2	ASTSGGIYEQY
TRBV30	AFGQAVGPQH
TRBV5-1	ASSLGQANIQY
TRBV5-1	ASSLGGTGDYGYT